This TCR beta chain was retrieved from a study of OX40 agonist ivuxolimab in advanced cancers. Study details: At 0.01 to 10 mg/kg, ivuxolimab was administered intravenously to patients every 2 weeks. Three dose-escalation patients had partial responses: one with hepatocellular carcinoma and two with cutaneous melanoma.

Remarks on this clone: The antigen is not known.

The study, taken as a whole, reports: Still undetermined is the antigen specificity of the expanded peripheral T cells.

Germline loops: CDR1 MGHRA, CDR2 YSYEKL. The CDR3 totals 13 residues. Trimming shortened V by 4 bases and J by 4 bases, and 8 bases separated the two germline ends. Clones were read by immunoSEQ multiplex PCR, and TCRdb kept only the in-frame ones, dropping some. The sample holds about 34,000 clones; approximately 91% are singletons and the top ten take approximately 4%. The gene calls are TRBV4-1 and TRBJ1-3, with D unresolved. The TCR sequence derives from an adult with an advanced solid tumor such as melanoma, head and neck, liver or kidney cancer. The source was CD4+ or CD8+ T cells sorted from blood, collected in a trial of the OX40 agonist ivuxolimab. The CDR3 protein is CASSLLAGNTIYF. The CDR3 coding sequence is TGCGCCAGCAGCCTCCTCGCCGGAAACACCATATATTTT.